Below, 25 T cell receptor beta chains from the same sample are listed, as sequenced in a study of blood T cell repertoires in COVID-19. Here immunoSEQ multiplex PCR was the method, and the copy in TCRdb shows in-frame clones only, minus some. Here the sample spans about 74,000 clones, about nine tenths being singletons. Sequenced: peripheral blood. These receptors all come from a human donor in a cohort sampled during active COVID-19.

CDR3 bases: TGTGCCAGCAGCTTAGCGGAACAGGGGAGTCAGTACTTC. Translated, it gives CASSLAEQGSQYF. The gene calls are TRBV7-2 and TRBJ2-7; 7 bases match TRBD1. CDR1 and CDR2 (germline): SGHTA, FQGNSA. V lost 0 bases, J lost 10 bases, and 6 bases stayed unmatched. This CDR3 contains 13 residues.

This chain joins TRBV5-4 and TRBJ2-2; 11 nucleotides align to TRBD2. With 3 bases clipped from V and 2 bases from J, the junction kept 3 bases outside the gene matches. Germline CDR1 is SGHNT and CDR2 is YYREEE (reference sequence). This CDR3 region has 16 residues. CDR3 in DNA: TGTGCCAGCAGCTGGGGACTAGCGGTAAACACCGGGGAGCTGTTTTTT. Translated: CASSWGLAVNTGELFF.

The V and J genes are TRBV11-1 and TRBJ2-1, with TRBD1 matching over 11 bases. Germline assignment: CDR1 SGHAT and CDR2 FQDESV (reference sequence). The V gene end was trimmed by 5 bases and the J gene end by 3 bases; junction bases not matched to a gene: 3. The CDR3 is 15 amino acids. In DNA form, the CDR3 reads TGTGCCAGCAGCCACGGGACAGGGGGCTACAATGAGCAGTTCTTC. It codes for CASSHGTGGYNEQFF.

This chain links TRBV23-1 with TRBJ1-2; no clear D gene. Being an ORF, TRBV23-1 has a function that is uncertain. V lost 2 bases to trimming and J lost 6 bases, with 7 bases between them. The CDR3 extends over 12 amino acids. The CDR3 sequence is CASSQKLHGYTF. The DNA for the CDR3 is TGCGCCAGCAGTCAAAAGCTTCATGGCTACACCTTC.

This rearrangement joins TRBV28 to TRBJ2-1; 7 positions agree with TRBD1. Germline assignment: CDR1 MDHEN and CDR2 SYDVKM. The CDR3 is 16 residues long. Trimming removed 6 bases from V and 6 bases from J; junction bases left unmatched: 14. CDR3: CASRRSQGVLPNEQFF. In nucleotides, the CDR3 is TGTGCCAGCAGACGATCCCAGGGGGTACTTCCCAATGAGCAGTTCTTC. The whole variable domain, remainder taken from reference TRBV28 and TRBJ2-1, is DVKVTQSSRYLVKRTGEKVFLECVQDMDHENMFWYRQDPGLGLRLIYFSYDVKMKEKGDIPEGYSVSREKKERFSLILESASTNQTSMYLCASRRSQGVLPNEQFFGPGTRLTVL.

The J gene is TRBJ2-7, the V gene TRBV6-2 or TRBV6-3; 12 bases map to TRBD2. Germline loops: CDR1 MNHEY, CDR2 SVGEGT. V was pared by 5 bases and J by 6 bases, with 8 bases of the junction left unmatched. This CDR3 region has 15 residues. The CDR3 nucleotides are TGTGCCAGCAGTCATCTAGCGGGAGGGCCGCTCGAGCAGTACTTC. It codes for CASSHLAGGPLEQYF.

This sequence joins TRBV3-1 (or the pseudogene TRBV3-2) and TRBJ1-1, with a possible D match to TRBD1 (6 bases). V was shortened by 4 bases and J by 4 bases, with 13 bases between the two germline ends. The CDR3 runs to 14 residues. Looked up from germline, CDR1 is LGHDT and CDR2 is YNNKEL (reference sequence). The CDR3 spells CASSLPTGGTEAFF. The CDR3 bases are TGTGCCAGCAGCCTTCCGACAGGTGGCACTGAAGCTTTCTTT.

V gene TRBV6-1 combines with J gene TRBJ1-6, with no clear D. The CDR3 consists of 15 residues. Germline CDR1 MNHNS, CDR2 SASEGT. Trimming removed 2 bases at V and 7 bases at J, with 12 bases between. CDR3 in amino acids: CASSENSPRNSPLHF. The CDR3 region has the DNA TGTGCCAGCAGTGAAAACAGCCCCAGAAATTCACCCCTCCACTTT.

The V call is TRBV7-6, the J call TRBJ2-1; 10 bases are shared with TRBD2. The germline V gene encodes CDR1 SGHVS and CDR2 FNYEAQ. The CDR3 loop spans 15 amino acids. Losses at the gene ends were 2 bases for V and 9 bases for J; bases not matched to a gene: 7. The CDR3 DNA sequence: TGTGCCAGCAGCTTAAGGCCTAGCGGGAGCTCTGAGCAGTTCTTC. Its protein is CASSLRPSGSSEQFF. Full variable domain (outside the CDR3, taken from reference TRBV7-6 and TRBJ2-1): GAGVSQSPRYKVTKRGQDVALRCDPISGHVSLYWYRQALGQGPEFLTYFNYEAQQDKSGLPNDRFSAERPEGSISTLTIQRTEQRDSAMYRCASSLRPSGSSEQFFGPGTRLTVL.

This rearrangement joins TRBV3-1 (or the pseudogene TRBV3-2) to TRBJ1-5; D remains ambiguous. Trimming removed 0 bases at V and 5 bases at J, with 11 bases between. The CDR3 is 15 amino acids. The germline CDR1 and CDR2 sequences are LGHDT and YNNKEL (reference sequence). The CDR3 DNA reads as TGTGCCAGCAGCCAAGATGTCGGGTTGCATCAGCCCCAGCATTTT. This translates into CASSQDVGLHQPQHF.

V is TRBV5-4 and J is TRBJ1-1; perhaps TRBD1 as D (6 bases). Per germline, CDR1 SGHNT and CDR2 YYREEE (reference sequence). Trimming removed 0 bases at V and 0 bases at J, with 6 bases between. There are 14 residues in the CDR3. CDR3: CASSLDRVNTEAFF. CDR3 DNA sequence: TGTGCCAGCAGCTTGGACAGGGTGAACACTGAAGCTTTCTTT.

This sequence joins TRBV7-2 and TRBJ2-7, with 14 bases fitting TRBD2. V lost 2 bases to trimming and J lost 2 bases; unmatched junction nucleotides: 8. This CDR3 is built from 18 residues. CDR1 is SGHTA and CDR2 is FQGNSA in the germline V gene. CDR3 sequence: CASSLIGTSGRYPYEQYF. The DNA for the CDR3 is TGTGCCAGCAGCTTAATAGGGACTAGCGGGAGATACCCCTACGAGCAGTACTTC.

The chain couples TRBV19 to TRBJ2-7, with D maybe TRBD2 (5 bases). Trimming took off 2 bases at V and 0 bases at J, with 11 bases between the two ends. Per the germline V gene, CDR1 is LNHDA and CDR2 is SQIVND (reference sequence). The CDR3 loop spans 15 amino acids. CDR3 loop: CASSISPAVSYEQYF. CDR3 DNA: TGTGCCAGTAGTATAAGCCCAGCGGTCTCCTACGAGCAGTACTTC.

The CDR3 DNA reads as TGCGCCAGCACCCGGGACTTCGGCTCCTACGAGCAGTACTTC. Protein sequence: CASTRDFGSYEQYF. This chain uses TRBV5-1 with TRBJ2-7; a possible D gene is TRBD2 (6 bases). V was shortened by 6 bases and J by 0 bases, with 13 bases between the two germline ends. Germline V gene data show CDR1 as SGHRS and CDR2 as YFSETQ. CDR3 size: 14 residues.

The CDR3 here is CASSQDQGGSYNEQFF. The DNA for the CDR3 is TGCGCCAGCAGCCAAGATCAAGGGGGCTCCTACAATGAGCAGTTCTTC. The J gene is TRBJ2-1, the V gene TRBV4-3, with a possible D match to TRBD1 (6 bases). CDR1 LGHNA and CDR2 YSLEER come from the germline V gene. The length of the CDR3 is 16 residues. V lost 0 bases and J 0 bases, leaving 9 bases between the germline ends.

The gene calls are TRBV15 and TRBJ1-2; 7 bases are shared with TRBD1. CDR3 length: 15 residues. The germline CDR1 and CDR2 sequences are LNHNV and YYDKDF (reference sequence). The V segment lost 3 bases and the J segment 2 bases; nucleotides outside the gene matches: 6. CDR3 loop: CATSSATGSNYGYTF. Written as DNA, the CDR3 is TGTGCCACCAGCAGCGCGACAGGGAGCAACTATGGCTACACCTTC. Combining the CDR3 with reference TRBV15 and TRBJ1-2 gives the whole variable domain DAMVIQNPRYQVTQFGKPVTLSCSQTLNHNVMYWYQQKSSQAPKLLFHYYDKDFNNEADTPDNFQSRRPNTSFCFLDIRSPGLGDTAMYLCATSSATGSNYGYTFGSGTRLTVV.

This clone was recorded only once. The chain has TRBV27 and TRBJ2-5, with TRBD2 identical over 9 bases. From germline, CDR1 is MNHEY and CDR2 SMNVEV (reference sequence). Losses at the gene ends were 2 bases for V and 7 bases for J; bases not matched to a gene: 14. CDR3 length: 17 residues. The CDR3 protein is CASSLKGGRDLRVTQYF. In nucleotides, the CDR3 is TGTGCCAGCAGTTTAAAGGGCGGGAGGGATCTGAGGGTGACCCAGTACTTC.

The chain employs TRBV15 and TRBJ2-1; the match to TRBD2 covers 14 bases. Germline CDR1 and CDR2: LNHNV and YYDKDF (reference sequence). CDR3 size: 18 residues. V was pared by 0 bases and J by 8 bases, with 9 bases of the junction left unmatched. In DNA form, the CDR3 reads TGTGCCACCAGCAGAGATCGGGGACTAGCGGGAGTACGACATGAGCAGTTCTTC. Amino acids: CATSRDRGLAGVRHEQFF.

For this clone: This CDR3 is also generated by other DNA sequences in the sample. The V gene is TRBV7-9, the J gene TRBJ2-5; 7 positions agree with TRBD1. Per germline, CDR1 SEHNR and CDR2 FQNEAQ (reference sequence). The CDR3 is 14 residues long. The V and J ends lost 0 bases and 5 bases, in that order; junction bases with no gene match: 3. CDR3 nucleotides: TGTGCCAGCAGCTTAGCAGGGGGACAGGAGACCCAGTACTTC. It translates to CASSLAGGQETQYF.

CDR3 nucleotide sequence: TGTGCCAGCAGCCGCGGAGAGGTGACTAATGAAAAACTGTTTTTT. Encoded protein: CASSRGEVTNEKLFF. The chain uses TRBV4-2 and TRBJ1-4; D not certain. The length of the CDR3 is 15 residues. V gave up 4 bases and J gave up 2 bases, with 11 bases separating them. Germline V gives CDR1 LGHNA, CDR2 YNFKEQ.

V usage is TRBV5-1 and J usage is TRBJ1-1; possibly TRBD1 for D (6 bases). The CDR3 is made up of 15 amino acids. Germline values: CDR1 SGHRS, CDR2 YFSETQ. The V and J ends lost 4 bases and 1 base respectively, with 14 bases between them. Here the CDR3 DNA reads TGCGCCAGCAGCCCCGGGGGGGCTGAGAACACTGAAGCTTTCTTT. It encodes CASSPGGAENTEAFF.

The gene calls are TRBV6-2 or TRBV6-3 and TRBJ1-5; 9 nucleotides line up with TRBD1. With V trimmed by 3 bases and J by 7 bases, 13 bases remained unmatched. This CDR3 is 17 amino acids long. From germline, CDR1 is MNHEY and CDR2 SVGEGT. CDR3 sequence: CASSYRDRVASLQPQHF. The CDR3 coding sequence is TGTGCCAGCAGTTATAGGGACAGGGTTGCAAGTTTACAGCCCCAGCATTTT.

The chain combines TRBV24-1 with TRBJ1-5; TRBD1 matches at 9 bases. V shed 3 bases and J 1 base; nucleotides not matched to a gene: 3. The CDR3 length is 16 residues. Germline loops: CDR1 KGHDR, CDR2 SFDVKD. Here the CDR3 reads CATSDGTGRSNQPQHF. For the CDR3, the DNA is TGTGCCACCAGTGATGGGACAGGGAGAAGCAATCAGCCCCAGCATTTT.

This clone was counted a few times. The V call is TRBV7-2, the J call TRBJ2-4; 7 bases align to TRBD1. Trimming cost V 5 bases and J 3 bases; bases outside gene matches: 7. The CDR3 loop spans 15 amino acids. Germline loops: CDR1 SGHTA, CDR2 FQGNSA. The CDR3 reads CASSNQDRNKNIQYF. In DNA form, the CDR3 reads TGTGCCAGCAGCAACCAGGACAGGAACAAAAACATTCAGTACTTC.

V usage is TRBV7-2 and J usage is TRBJ2-1; tentatively, D is TRBD1 (6 bases). The CDR3 totals 15 residues. The V and J ends lost 2 bases and 9 bases respectively, with 17 bases between them. Germline values: CDR1 SGHTA, CDR2 FQGNSA. The CDR3 reads CASSLTEGVRAEQFF. CDR3 coding DNA: TGTGCCAGCAGCTTAACAGAGGGGGTGAGGGCTGAGCAGTTCTTC.